This TCR beta chain was identified during a study of PD-L1 blockade in urothelial cancer. Background on the study: At 3 weeks (second dose) and 6 weeks after starting treatment, blood was analyzed.

Time point defined: peripheral blood 6 weeks after treatment start. Measured with immunoSEQ multiplex PCR; TCRdb has only the in-frame clones, and not every one. Of more than 30,000 clones in the sample, approximately 90% were seen once. The germline V gene has CDR1 MNHEY and CDR2 SVGAGI. The CDR3 is 14 residues long. Trimming removed 0 bases from V and 1 base from J, with 6 bases in between. Sample: PBMCs, taken around atezolizumab (anti-PD-L1) treatment. The sequence was collected from an older man with urothelial cancer. The chain recombines TRBV6-5 with TRBJ1-1, with D unresolved. The CDR3 DNA reads as TGTGCCAGCAGTTACTCGGGAGGGAACACTGAAGCTTTCTTT. This gives the protein CASSYSGGNTEAFF.